A selection of T cell receptor beta chains follows, all from one sample in a study of CD8 T cells in Susac syndrome. One entry per CDR3 protein results from TCRdb running MiXCR on the immunoSEQ multiplex PCR reads. The sample contains 200,000 to 250,000 distinct CDR3 sequences, 94% of which appear only once. The sample comprised CD4+ T cells from PBMCs. These receptors all stem from a human donor with Susac syndrome. CDR3s include the opening cysteine and the closing phenylalanine or tryptophan. The D gene is left open where the match is weak. Rows may omit the clone size; those that give it use once, few, many or a size class.

>TRBJ2-2|NA|NA|TRBV5-1
TGCGCCAGCAGCTTTTCCACCGGGGAGCTGTTTTTT
CASSFSTGELFF
>TRBJ2-5|TRBD1|once|TRBV30
TGTGCCTGGAGTGTACCGGGCAGGGGGCGGTGGGAGACCCAGTACTTC
CAWSVPGRGRWETQYF
>TRBJ2-3|NA|once|TRBV3-1
TGTGCCAGCAGCCAAGCACAGGGTACGACAGATACGCAGTATTTT
CASSQAQGTTDTQYF
>TRBJ1-4|NA|NA|TRBV6-5
TGTGCCAGCAGTTCGCCGGGCGCCGCGGGTGAAAAACTGTTTTTT
CASSSPGAAGEKLFF
>TRBJ1-1|TRBD1|NA|TRBV3-1
TGTGCCAGCAGCCCGACAGGGGAGAACACTGAAGCTTTCTTT
CASSPTGENTEAFF
>TRBJ2-2|NA|NA|TRBV3-1
TGTGCCAGCAGCCAAGAACTGGCGAACACCGGGGAGCTGTTTTTT
CASSQELANTGELFF
>TRBJ2-1|NA|once|TRBV2
TGTGCCAGCACCCCTCCCGGGACGTACAATGAGCAGTTCTTC
CASTPPGTYNEQFF
>TRBJ2-7|NA|NA|TRBV20-1
TGCAGTGCCGCCGACAGGTTCCCCTACGAGCAGTACTTC
CSAADRFPYEQYF
>TRBJ2-5|NA|NA|TRBV12-3/TRBV12-4
TGTGCCAGCAGTCCTGTGAGGCGGGTGGAGACCCAGTACTTC
CASSPVRRVETQYF
>TRBJ1-2|NA|NA|TRBV7-2
TGTGCCAGCAGCCCCATTAGGGTACGCTATGGCTACACCTTC
CASSPIRVRYGYTF
>TRBJ1-5|NA|NA|TRBV7-2
TGTGCCAGCAGCACCACAGGGCATCAGCCCCAGCATTTT
CASSTTGHQPQHF
>TRBJ2-7|NA|NA|TRBV3-1
TGTGCCAGCAGCCAATATGGAGACTACGAGCAGTACTTC
CASSQYGDYEQYF
>TRBJ2-1|TRBD2|NA|TRBV20-1
TGCAGTGCGGTTACTAGCGGAAGAACCAATGAGCAGTTCTTC
CSAVTSGRTNEQFF
>TRBJ2-5|NA|NA|TRBV7-9
TGTGCCAGCAGCCCATTCGGGGGATACCAAGAGACCCAGTACTTC
CASSPFGGYQETQYF
>TRBJ2-4|TRBD2|NA|TRBV19
TGTGCCAGTAGTATCGGACTAGCGGGGGTTAAAAACATTCAGTACTTC
CASSIGLAGVKNIQYF
>TRBJ1-2|NA|NA|TRBV6-5
TGTGCCAGCAGTTACTCGTTCGATGTCGGGGGGGTAGGCTATGGCTACACCTTC
CASSYSFDVGGVGYGYTF
>TRBJ1-2|NA|NA|TRBV2
TGTGCCAGCAGTGAAGGATCCGACTATGGCTACACCTTC
CASSEGSDYGYTF
>TRBJ2-1|TRBD2|NA|TRBV20-1
TGCAGTGCTAGAGGGCGGGGGGGCCACAATGAGCAGTTCTTC
CSARGRGGHNEQFF
>TRBJ2-2|NA|NA|TRBV28
TGTGCCAGCAGTCGCCCCCCAAAGAACACCGGGGAGCTGTTTTTT
CASSRPPKNTGELFF
>TRBJ1-2|NA|NA|TRBV18
TGTGCCAGCTCACTAGCCGACGAAAGTCGTGGCTACACCTTC
CASSLADESRGYTF
>TRBJ1-5|NA|NA|TRBV20-1
TGCAGTGCTAGGGGGGCTGGTGGCAATCAGCCCCAGCATTTT
CSARGAGGNQPQHF
>TRBJ1-1|NA|NA|TRBV19
TGTGCCAGTCTCGGCAGCATGAACACTGAAGCTTTCTTT
CASLGSMNTEAFF